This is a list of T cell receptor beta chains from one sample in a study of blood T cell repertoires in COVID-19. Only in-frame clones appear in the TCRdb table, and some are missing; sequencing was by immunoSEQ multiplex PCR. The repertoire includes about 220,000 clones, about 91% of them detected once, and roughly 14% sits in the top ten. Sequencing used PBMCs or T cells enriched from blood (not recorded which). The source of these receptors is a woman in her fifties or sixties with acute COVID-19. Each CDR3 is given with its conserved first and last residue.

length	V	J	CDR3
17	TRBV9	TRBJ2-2	CASSVRREKENTGELFF
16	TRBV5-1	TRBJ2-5	CASSLAGTGGFETQYF
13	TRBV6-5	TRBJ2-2	CASRQGVTGELFF
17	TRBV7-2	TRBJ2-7	CASSWGGTGHLPYEQYF
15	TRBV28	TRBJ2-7	CASSSTGTGWGEQYF
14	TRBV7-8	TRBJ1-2	CASSLDGGGYGYTF
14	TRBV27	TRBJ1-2	CASSSRTENYGYTF
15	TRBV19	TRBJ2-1	CASSNLAASYNEQFF
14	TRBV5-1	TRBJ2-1	CASTPGLEAGEQFF
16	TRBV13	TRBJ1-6	CASSLGPRGPGSPLHF
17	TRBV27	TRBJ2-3	CASSLLGGTSGTDTQYF
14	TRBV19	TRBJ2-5	CASHAGQGVETQYF
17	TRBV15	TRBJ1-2	CATSRDTGTGVTGGYTF
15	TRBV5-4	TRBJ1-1	CASSLAAGVNTEAFF
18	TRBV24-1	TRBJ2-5	CATSDPNPEGQAGETQYF
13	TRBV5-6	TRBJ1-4	CASSPDRDEKLFF
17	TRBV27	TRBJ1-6	CASSFSGGASYNSPLHF
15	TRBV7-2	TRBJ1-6	CASSWTARYNSPLHF
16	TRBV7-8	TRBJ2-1	CASSFQREGPINEQFF
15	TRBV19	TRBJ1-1	CASSIIGGTHTEAFF
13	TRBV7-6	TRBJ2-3	CASRPLTGDTQYF
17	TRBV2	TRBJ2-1	CASSEDTGGGSYNEQFF
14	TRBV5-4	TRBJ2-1	CASSGRLAYNEQFF
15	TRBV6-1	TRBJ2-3	CASSDGRPSTDTQYF
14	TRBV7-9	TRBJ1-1	CASSSTDRSTEAFF
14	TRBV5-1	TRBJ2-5	CASSLGGTGMSQYF
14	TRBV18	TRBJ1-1	CASSPIAGRFEAFF
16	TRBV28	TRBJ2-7	CASSFLAGPKSYEQYF
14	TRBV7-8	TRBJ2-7	CASSRRDRDSEQYF
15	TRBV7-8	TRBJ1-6	CASSPQGPNNSPLHF